The 32 T cell receptor beta chains given below trace back to one sample, sequenced in a study of identical twins. TCRdb processed the 5' RACE reads anew with MiXCR; each CDR3 protein has one entry. The sample records about 790,000 distinct CDR3 sequences, about 18% being singletons. These same records also appear under a second study, on T cells expressing NK-cell markers.

The specimen was PBMCs. The receptor source for this set is a woman under 30 in good health.

This clonotype was detected only a few times. This CDR3 reads CSAEALTVTEAFF. CDR3 DNA: TGCAGTGCTGAAGCCCTGACGGTCACTGAAGCTTTCTTT. This rearrangement joins TRBV20-1 to TRBJ1-1; D is unresolved. The CDR3 is made up of 13 amino acids. The V and J ends lost 5 bases and 4 bases respectively, with 14 bases between them. Germline CDR1 DFQATT, CDR2 SNEGSKA (reference sequence).

This clonotype occurred many times. The V and J genes are TRBV6-2 or TRBV6-3 and TRBJ2-7, with D perhaps being TRBD1 or TRBD2 (6 bases each). This CDR3 spans 13 amino acids. Germline V gene data show CDR1 as MNHEY and CDR2 as SVGEGT. Trimming removed 6 bases from V and 0 bases from J, with 9 bases in between. The CDR3: CASRGGPSYEQYF. In DNA form, the CDR3 reads TGTGCCAGCAGAGGGGGGCCCTCCTACGAGCAGTACTTC.

Points on this clonotype: Germline is not matched at one junction end, which may reflect a read error. The chain combines TRBV5-1 with TRBJ1-2; no reliable D call. CDR3 length equals 10 residues. The germline V gene encodes CDR1 SGHRS and CDR2 YFSETQ. The CDR3 spells CASSLSRRGF. The CDR3 DNA follows: TGCGCCAGCAGCTTGTCGCGGAGAGGATTC.

The rearrangement uses TRBV5-5 and TRBJ2-3; no reliable D call. From germline, CDR1 is SGHKS and CDR2 YYEKEE (reference sequence). V was cut by 2 bases and J by 6 bases, with 19 bases left in between. CDR3 length: 16 residues. The CDR3 DNA reads TGTGCCAGCAGCTTTAGGGCCCCAATTGTGATGGATACGCAGTATTTT. Residues: CASSFRAPIVMDTQYF.

The chain joins TRBV29-1 to TRBJ2-2; D ambiguous. Trimming shortened V by 5 bases and J by 0 bases, and 7 bases separated the two germline ends. The length of the CDR3 is 13 residues. The germline gives CDR1 SQVTM, CDR2 ANQGSEA. As DNA, the CDR3 is TGCAGCGTTCCGGTCTCGAACACCGGGGAGCTGTTTTTT. The encoded protein is CSVPVSNTGELFF.

This clonotype was detected only a few times. The chain combines TRBV20-1 with TRBJ2-4; D uncertain. The CDR3 has 13 residues. The germline gives CDR1 DFQATT, CDR2 SNEGSKA (reference sequence). The V and J ends lost 5 bases and 1 base respectively, with 9 bases between them. The CDR3 loop is CSALIVAKNIQYF. CDR3 DNA: TGCAGTGCTCTGATTGTTGCCAAAAACATTCAGTACTTC.

In its sample, this clonotype was seen a few times. As DNA, the CDR3 is TGCAGTGCTAGAGTGGCGGGGGGCCTTGGGTTAACCGGGGAGCTGTTTTTT. Protein product: CSARVAGGLGLTGELFF. This chain joins TRBV20-1 and TRBJ2-2; 8 bases line up with TRBD2. CDR1 DFQATT and CDR2 SNEGSKA come from the germline V gene (reference sequence). The length of the CDR3 is 17 residues. V was pared by 1 base and J by 5 bases, with 12 bases of the junction left unmatched.

V and J are TRBV5-1 and TRBJ2-5, with 8 bases lining up with TRBD1. Germline trimming cut 3 bases from V and 5 bases from J; bases unmatched to any gene: 12. Germline V lookup: CDR1 SGHRS, CDR2 YFSETQ. The CDR3 covers 16 residues. The CDR3 is CASSSGKDRDKETQYF. CDR3 bases: TGCGCCAGCAGCTCCGGGAAGGACAGGGACAAGGAGACCCAGTACTTC.

This clonotype was seen more than once but under ten times. The chain combines TRBV6-5 with TRBJ2-5; perhaps D is TRBD1 or TRBD2 (6 bases each). V was pared by 0 bases and J by 4 bases, with 12 bases between. The CDR3 totals 15 residues. Germline assignment: CDR1 MNHEY and CDR2 SVGAGI. CDR3 protein: CASSYSEGVGETQYF. As DNA, the CDR3 is TGTGCCAGCAGTTACTCGGAGGGGGTGGGAGAGACCCAGTACTTC.

Ten or more counts support this clonotype. The V gene is TRBV12-3 or TRBV12-4, the J gene TRBJ2-5; no reliable D call. V was trimmed by 5 bases and J by 3 bases, leaving 10 bases between them. This CDR3 is 13 amino acids long. CDR3 nucleotides: TGTGCCAGCAGTCGGATCCCGAAAGAGACCCAGTACTTC. This encodes CASSRIPKETQYF.

V gene TRBV2 combines with J gene TRBJ2-3; tentative D call: TRBD2 (6 bases). The V gene lost 2 bases and the J gene lost 7 bases, with 22 bases spanning the gap. The length of the CDR3 is 17 residues. The germline CDR1 and CDR2 sequences are SNHLY and FYNNEI. The CDR3 is CASSEREGLRGLYTQYF. CDR3 DNA sequence: TGTGCCAGCAGTGAAAGGGAAGGACTACGTGGGTTGTATACGCAGTATTTT.

Ten or more counts support this clonotype. The V gene is TRBV12-3 or TRBV12-4, the J gene TRBJ1-1, with D tentatively TRBD1 (5 bases). CDR3 size: 15 residues. The germline V and J ends were trimmed by 7 bases and 1 base, with 16 bases remaining between them. CDR3 loop: CASKSGWTSNTEAFF. The CDR3 bases are TGTGCCAGCAAATCAGGGTGGACCTCGAACACTGAAGCTTTCTTT.

This clonotype was counted a few times. The chain employs TRBV15 and TRBJ2-3, with D possibly being TRBD2 (8 bases). CDR1 is LNHNV and CDR2 is YYDKDF in the germline V gene (reference sequence). V was clipped by 0 bases and J by 6 bases, with 28 bases between them. The length of the CDR3 is 20 residues. In nucleotides, the CDR3 is TGTGCCACCAGCAGAGACGAGGGACAGACCGGGACTAGTTCCAGGGATACGCAGTATTTT. Encoded protein: CATSRDEGQTGTSSRDTQYF.

J is TRBJ2-5 and V is TRBV20-1; D tentatively fits TRBD1 or TRBD2 (5 bases each). Trimming pared 7 bases from V and 5 bases from J, leaving 11 bases between. Per germline, CDR1 DFQATT and CDR2 SNEGSKA (reference sequence). This CDR3 contains 11 residues. CDR3 region: CSGWGSETQYF. Here the CDR3 DNA reads TGCAGTGGTTGGGGGTCGGAGACCCAGTACTTC.

This clonotype has a handful of counts. The gene calls are TRBV5-1 and TRBJ2-3; 7 bases agree with TRBD1. Germline-derived CDR1 and CDR2 are SGHRS and YFSETQ. The length of the CDR3 is 17 residues. V trimming: 2 bases; J trimming: 2 bases; junction bases outside the gene matches: 11. In DNA form, the CDR3 reads TGCGCCAGCAGCTTACCCCGGGACAGAGCTATCACAGATACGCAGTATTTT. This translates into CASSLPRDRAITDTQYF.

This clonotype was seen a few times. V gene TRBV5-1 combines with J gene TRBJ2-1; 7 bases are shared with TRBD1. The CDR3 spans 13 residues. Per germline, CDR1 SGHRS and CDR2 YFSETQ. The V segment lost 3 bases and the J segment 9 bases; nucleotides outside the gene matches: 6. The CDR3 sequence: CASSWETGIEQFF. CDR3 coding DNA: TGCGCCAGCAGCTGGGAGACAGGGATTGAGCAGTTCTTC.

This clonotype was seen a few times. The genes are TRBV20-1 and TRBJ1-1; possibly TRBD1 for D (6 bases). Trimming stripped 3 bases from V and 0 bases from J, with 11 bases between. Germline values: CDR1 DFQATT, CDR2 SNEGSKA (reference sequence). The CDR3 totals 14 residues. The CDR3 sequence is CSASPGAVNTEAFF. The CDR3 DNA sequence: TGCAGTGCTAGCCCGGGGGCGGTGAACACTGAAGCTTTCTTT.

The V call is TRBV5-4, the J call TRBJ2-2; 8 bases align to TRBD2. The germline V gene has CDR1 SGHNT and CDR2 YYREEE (reference sequence). The CDR3 extends over 13 amino acids. J gave up 7 bases and V 4 bases, and 3 bases lay outside the gene matches. The CDR3 reads CASSDGTSGELFF. For the CDR3, the DNA is TGTGCCAGCAGCGACGGGACTAGCGGGGAGCTGTTTTTT.

The chain recombines TRBV29-1 with TRBJ2-3; tentatively, D is TRBD1 or TRBD2 (5 bases each). The CDR3 contains 13 residues. Germline CDR1 SQVTM, CDR2 ANQGSEA. V was pared by 8 bases and J by 2 bases, with 14 bases between. CDR3 nucleotides: TGCAGCCACCGGGGCCCAACCACAGATACGCAGTATTTT. It specifies CSHRGPTTDTQYF.

A few counts support this clonotype. In DNA form, the CDR3 reads TGTGCCAGCAGTGCAGCGGGAGGCGCCCCCCTTACAGTTGAGCAGTTCTTC. Translation gives CASSAAGGAPLTVEQFF. The chain links TRBV9 to TRBJ2-1; 9 bases match TRBD2. The CDR3 has 17 amino acids. V trimming: 5 bases; J trimming: 9 bases; junction bases outside the gene matches: 18. The germline V gene encodes CDR1 SGDLS and CDR2 YYNGEE.

This chain links TRBV29-1 with TRBJ2-7, with 8 bases fitting TRBD1. The CDR3 length is 15 residues. Germline V gene data show CDR1 as SQVTM and CDR2 as ANQGSEA. The V segment lost 2 bases and the J segment 6 bases; nucleotides outside the gene matches: 12. CDR3 protein: CSVEISGGLASEQYF. Here the CDR3 DNA reads TGCAGCGTTGAAATTTCAGGGGGCCTAGCGAGCGAGCAGTACTTC.

This chain connects TRBV3-1 to TRBJ2-7, with D hard to call. V lost 7 bases and J 5 bases, leaving 9 bases between the germline ends. Germline V CDR1 and CDR2: LGHDT, YNNKEL (reference sequence). This CDR3 contains 11 residues. DNA of the CDR3: TGTGCCAGCACCTCCGCCCACGAGCAGTACTTC. It translates to CASTSAHEQYF.

The J gene is TRBJ2-2, the V gene TRBV10-1; TRBD1 matches at 7 bases. Germline loops: CDR1 WNHNN, CDR2 SYGVQD (reference sequence). V was clipped by 5 bases and J by 5 bases; unmatched bases: 8. The CDR3 totals 15 residues. As DNA, the CDR3 is TGCGCCAGCAGTTCTCGGACAGGAAGGACCGGGGAGCTGTTTTTT. Amino acids: CASSSRTGRTGELFF.

This clonotype was picked up many times. The chain uses TRBV5-6 and TRBJ2-7, with 9 bases identical to TRBD1. CDR1 is SGHDT and CDR2 is YYEEEE in the germline V gene. The CDR3 length is 16 residues. V lost 4 bases, J lost 0 bases, and 8 bases stayed unmatched. CDR3 sequence: CASSKGQGKLSYEQYF. CDR3 nucleotides: TGTGCCAGCAGCAAGGGACAGGGAAAGCTCTCCTACGAGCAGTACTTC.

This clonotype was detected only a few times. The chain carries TRBV18 and TRBJ2-7, with TRBD1 matching 10 bases. Germline CDR1 is KGHSH and CDR2 is LQKENI. Unmatched junction bases numbered 9, after V lost 4 bases and J lost 0 bases. The CDR3 spans 17 residues. CDR3 sequence (DNA): TGTGCCAGCTCACGAGGACAGGGGGGATTGAGCTCCTACGAGCAGTACTTC. This sequence encodes CASSRGQGGLSSYEQYF.

A note on this clonotype: A much larger clone differs from this one at a single base, so this may be a read error. The chain carries TRBV2 and TRBJ1-1; TRBD1 is a possible D gene (6 bases). Germline loops: CDR1 SNHLY, CDR2 FYNNEI. Deletions cut 4 bases from V and 3 bases from J, with 9 bases between. The CDR3 is made up of 13 amino acids. The CDR3 loop reads CASSADRYTEAFF. The CDR3 DNA follows: TGTGCCAGCAGTGCGGACAGATACACTGAAGCTTTCTTT. The full variable domain, its missing parts supplied by reference TRBV2 and TRBJ1-1, is EPEVTQTPSHQVTQMGQEVILRCVPISNHLYFYWYRQILGQKVEFLVSFYNNEISEKSEIFDDQFSVERPDGSNFTLKIRSTKLEDSAMYFCASSADRYTEAFFGQGTRLTVV.

This chain joins TRBV5-1 and TRBJ2-1; TRBD2 matches 8 bases. Germline CDR1 SGHRS, CDR2 YFSETQ. Losses at the gene ends were 3 bases for V and 7 bases for J; bases not matched to a gene: 6. The CDR3 sequence is 14 residues long. The CDR3 coding sequence is TGCGCCAGCAGCTCCGATAGCGGGGATAATGAGCAGTTCTTC. This gives the protein CASSSDSGDNEQFF.

This clonotype appeared many times. This sequence joins TRBV27 and TRBJ2-7; D is undetermined. The CDR3 loop spans 13 amino acids. Germline V gene lookup returns CDR1 MNHEY and CDR2 SMNVEV (reference sequence). V was shortened by 3 bases and J by 3 bases, with 9 bases between the two germline ends. The CDR3 coding sequence is TGTGCCAGCAGTTTTAGTGGTCTCTACGAGCAGTACTTC. Translating gives CASSFSGLYEQYF.

The chain uses TRBV2 and TRBJ2-2; 7 bases map to TRBD2. The CDR3 contains 17 residues. The junction had 11 bases not matched to a gene; V was cut back by 6 bases and J by 1 base. Germline V gives CDR1 SNHLY, CDR2 FYNNEI. CDR3 sequence: CASRGEGAVLNTGELFF. The CDR3 nucleotides read TGTGCCAGCAGAGGGGAGGGAGCGGTGCTGAACACCGGGGAGCTGTTTTTT.

The gene calls are TRBV5-1 and TRBJ2-3, with D maybe TRBD1 (6 bases). The CDR3 sequence is 18 residues long. Looked up from germline, CDR1 is SGHRS and CDR2 is YFSETQ. V lost 0 bases, J lost 3 bases, and 20 bases lay in between. CDR3 in amino acids: CASSLAIGQGSVTDTQYF. In DNA, the CDR3 is TGCGCCAGCAGCTTGGCAATAGGGCAGGGGTCCGTGACAGATACGCAGTATTTT.

This clonotype turned up a few times. This chain uses TRBV21-1 with TRBJ2-7; the table's D call, TRBD2, has no DNA check behind it. TRBV21-1 is tagged as a pseudogene. This CDR3 has 17 amino acids. The CDR3 loop is CASSNEATSLSSYEQYF. CDR3 coding DNA: TGTGCCAGCAGCAATGAGGCGACTAGCCTTAGCTCCTACGAGCAGTACTTC.

The rearrangement links TRBV20-1 to TRBJ2-5, with no clear D. This CDR3 region has 11 residues. The germline V gene encodes CDR1 DFQATT and CDR2 SNEGSKA (reference sequence). The CDR3 DNA reads TGCAGCCCAGGTCACCAAGAGACCCAGTACTTC. This sequence encodes CSPGHQETQYF.